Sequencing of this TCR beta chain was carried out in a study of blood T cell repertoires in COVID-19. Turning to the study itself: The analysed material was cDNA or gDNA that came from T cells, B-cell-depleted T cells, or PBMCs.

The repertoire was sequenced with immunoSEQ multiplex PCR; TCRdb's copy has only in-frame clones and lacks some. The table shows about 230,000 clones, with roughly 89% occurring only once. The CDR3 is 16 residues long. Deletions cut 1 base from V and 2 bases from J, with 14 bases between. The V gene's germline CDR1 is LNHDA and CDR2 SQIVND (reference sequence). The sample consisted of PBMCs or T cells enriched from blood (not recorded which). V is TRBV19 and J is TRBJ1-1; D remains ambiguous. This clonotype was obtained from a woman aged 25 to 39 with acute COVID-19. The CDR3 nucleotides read TGTGCCAGTAGTATAGGCGGCCGACCCCCTAACACTGAAGCTTTCTTT. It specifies CASSIGGRPPNTEAFF.